Following are 11 T cell receptor beta chains from one sample sequenced in a study of blood T cell repertoires in COVID-19. Assay: immunoSEQ multiplex PCR; the TCRdb copy retains only in-frame clones and omits some. The sample has 540,000 or so clones; approximately 91% are singletons. The sample comprised peripheral blood. These receptors were taken from a woman between 45 and 60 years old with COVID-19, enrolled during active disease.

The gene calls are TRBV10-3 and TRBJ1-5; 10 positions match TRBD1. CDR1 and CDR2 (germline): ENHRY, SYGVKD. This CDR3 contains 16 residues. V gave up 3 bases and J gave up 8 bases; unmatched junction bases: 10. The CDR3 loop reads CAISDIKGQGSEPQHF. CDR3 nucleotide sequence: TGTGCCATCAGTGACATAAAGGGACAGGGGAGCGAGCCCCAGCATTTT.

This clone was found once. This sequence joins TRBV6-5 and TRBJ1-5, with D possibly being TRBD1 (6 bases). Trimming took off 0 bases at V and 1 base at J, with 7 bases between the two ends. The CDR3 runs 15 residues. Germline V gene data show CDR1 as MNHEY and CDR2 as SVGAGI. The CDR3 DNA sequence: TGTGCCAGCAGTTACTCAGGACAGAGCAATCAGCCCCAGCATTTT. It specifies CASSYSGQSNQPQHF.

V and J are TRBV30 and TRBJ1-2; 7 nucleotides line up with TRBD1. The V gene's germline CDR1 is GTSNPN and CDR2 SVGIG (reference sequence). After removal of 3 bases from V and 10 bases from J, the junction contained 17 bases not matched to a gene. The CDR3 has 15 residues. This chain's CDR3 is CAWRNPGQRFQDYTF. The CDR3 DNA is TGTGCCTGGAGAAACCCGGGACAGCGATTCCAGGACTACACCTTC. The whole variable domain, remainder taken from reference TRBV30 and TRBJ1-2, is SQTIHQWPATLVQPVGSPLSLECTVEGTSNPNLYWYRQAAGRGLQLLFYSVGIGQISSEVPQNLSASRPQDRQFILSSKKLLLSDSGFYLCAWRNPGQRFQDYTFGSGTRLTVV.

CDR3 nucleotide sequence: TGTGCCACCAGCAGCCCGCAGGGACAGGCAGCTAACTATGGCTACACCTTC. Protein: CATSSPQGQAANYGYTF. V is TRBV15 and J is TRBJ1-2, with 8 nucleotides matching TRBD1. The V and J ends lost 3 bases and 0 bases, in that order; junction bases with no gene match: 9. The CDR3 runs to 17 residues. CDR1 is LNHNV and CDR2 is YYDKDF in the germline V gene (reference sequence).

V is TRBV5-1 and J is TRBJ1-2, with D uncertain. This CDR3 is 13 amino acids long. The germline CDR1 and CDR2 sequences are SGHRS and YFSETQ. V was shortened by 0 bases and J by 10 bases, with 13 bases between the two germline ends. The CDR3 nucleotides read TGCGCCAGCAGCTTGGATCGGGAACTATTCTACACCTTC. This sequence encodes CASSLDRELFYTF.

The chain combines TRBV10-3 with TRBJ1-2; TRBD1 agrees at 8 bases. The CDR3 sequence is 13 residues long. V trimming: 6 bases; J trimming: 8 bases; junction bases outside the gene matches: 8. The germline V gene has CDR1 ENHRY and CDR2 SYGVKD. The CDR3 bases are TGTGCCATCAGAGACGGACAGGGAAGCGGCTACACCTTC. Amino acids: CAIRDGQGSGYTF.

This chain connects TRBV5-1 to TRBJ2-1; D uncertain. Germline V gene lookup returns CDR1 SGHRS and CDR2 YFSETQ. V lost 1 base, J lost 8 bases, and 10 bases lay in between. The CDR3 totals 13 residues. The DNA for the CDR3 is TGCGCCAGCAGCTTGATGTCCTCCCATGAGCAGTTCTTC. Translation gives CASSLMSSHEQFF.

The rearrangement uses TRBV10-3 and TRBJ1-2, with 8 bases matching TRBD1. The V segment lost 6 bases and the J segment 6 bases; nucleotides outside the gene matches: 6. The germline CDR1 and CDR2 sequences are ENHRY and SYGVKD. The CDR3 extends over 13 amino acids. The CDR3 here is CAIREDRADGYTF. The CDR3 coding sequence is TGTGCCATCAGAGAGGACAGGGCAGATGGCTACACCTTC.

The rearrangement links TRBV12-3 or TRBV12-4 to TRBJ1-1; a weak D match, TRBD1 (5 bases). This CDR3 is 10 amino acids long. The V end lost 10 bases, the J end lost 5 bases, and 8 bases lay between the germline ends. Written as DNA, the CDR3 is TGTGCCACAGGGTGGACTGAAGCTTTCTTT. Protein sequence: CATGWTEAFF.

The J gene is TRBJ2-2, the V gene TRBV30; D call uncertain. In germline, CDR1 is GTSNPN, CDR2 SVGIG (reference sequence). This CDR3 is built from 14 residues. Trimming pared 1 base from V and 1 base from J, leaving 7 bases between. CDR3 loop: CAWSAQVNTGELFF. The CDR3 coding sequence is TGTGCCTGGAGTGCTCAGGTGAACACCGGGGAGCTGTTTTTT.

V and J are TRBV3-1 (or the pseudogene TRBV3-2) and TRBJ1-1; possible D gene TRBD1, 5 bases. Germline assignment: CDR1 LGHDT and CDR2 YNNKEL (reference sequence). The CDR3 sequence is 13 residues long. With 4 bases removed from V and 8 bases from J, the gap between germline ends came to 14 bases. In DNA form, the CDR3 reads TGTGCCAGCAGCCCGACTCGGGGGGGGGAAGCTTTCTTT. It is translated as CASSPTRGGEAFF.